This T cell receptor (beta chain) originates from a study of radiation and T cells in renal cell carcinoma. Here immunoSEQ multiplex PCR was the method, and the copy in TCRdb shows in-frame clones only, minus some. This sample has some 150,000 clones, with roughly 87% found just once. Time point here: blood 2 weeks post-SBRT. Treatment in this sample: 15 Gy SBRT to primary tumor, nephrectomy 4 weeks later. The CDR3 extends over 16 amino acids. Germline V gene lookup returns CDR1 SEHNR and CDR2 FQNEAQ (reference sequence). Trimming took off 1 base at V and 3 bases at J, with 15 bases between the two ends.

The input for sequencing was blood, taken from a patient whose treatment included radiotherapy and nephrectomy. The receptor was isolated from a woman aged 50 to 60 with renal cell carcinoma. The chain carries TRBV7-9 and TRBJ2-5; D is unclear. CDR3 DNA: TGTGCCAGCAGCTTAGGACCCAGCCAGCCAAAAGAGACCCAGTACTTC. As protein: CASSLGPSQPKETQYF. The entire variable domain, with the rest obtained from reference TRBV7-9 and TRBJ2-5, is as follows: DTGVSQNPRHKITKRGQNVTFRCDPISEHNRLYWYRQTLGQGPEFLTYFQNEAQLEKSRLLSDRFSAERPKGSFSTLEIQRTEQGDSAMYLCASSLGPSQPKETQYFGPGTRLLVL.